This T cell receptor beta chain is drawn from a study of cytomegalovirus exposure and HLA in healthy donors. Study conclusions and caveats: A later analysis found TCR association rates differed by HLA locus, highest for DRB1 and lowest for HLA-C.

As concerns this clone: Its antigen is unknown.

The primer mix had 60 Vbeta and 13 Jbeta primers. Libraries were prepared by immunoSEQ multiplex PCR; TCRdb keeps only in-frame clonotypes and omits some of them. The sample has some 100,000 clones, approximately 81% seen once. The CDR3 length is 14 residues. Germline values: CDR1 WNHNN, CDR2 SYGVQD (reference sequence). V lost 5 bases, J lost 1 base, and 11 bases lay in between. This sequence originates from a male donor in good health and CMV-seropositive. Sequences were obtained from PBMCs. The chain joins TRBV10-1 to TRBJ1-1; tentative D call: TRBD1 (6 bases). This CDR3 reads CASSLGTSNTEAFF. In nucleotides, the CDR3 is TGCGCCAGCAGTCTTGGGACATCGAACACTGAAGCTTTCTTT.